These 20 T cell receptor beta chains came from one sample sequenced in a study of T-cell memory formation after mild COVID-19. TCRdb reprocessed the 5' RACE reads via MiXCR and lists one record per CDR3 protein. The data show roughly 550,000 distinct CDR3 sequences, with roughly 21% seen just once and under 15% held by the top ten. What was sequenced was PBMCs or a T cell subset sorted from them (not recorded which). These receptors came from an adult woman who had mild COVID-19 (a few samples of this study predate the infection). Cell type and time point are not known.

The rearrangement uses TRBV5-1 and TRBJ1-1; no firm D call. CDR1 and CDR2 from the germline V gene are SGHRS and YFSETQ. This CDR3 contains 19 residues. The germline V and J ends were trimmed by 3 bases and 3 bases, with 27 bases remaining between them. CDR3 sequence reads: CASSSQQNRRPHGDTEAFF. The CDR3 bases are TGCGCCAGCAGCTCCCAGCAAAATAGGAGACCCCACGGGGACACTGAAGCTTTCTTT. Full variable domain (rest looked up from reference TRBV5-1 and TRBJ1-1): KAGVTQTPRYLIKTRGQQVTLSCSPISGHRSVSWYQQTPGQGLQFLFEYFSETQRNKGNFPGRFSGRQFSNSRSEMNVSTLELGDSALYLCASSSQQNRRPHGDTEAFFGQGTRLTVV.

This clonotype was seen at least ten times. The chain employs TRBV10-3 and TRBJ2-5, with 8 bases lining up with TRBD1. The CDR3 is made up of 15 amino acids. Germline CDR1 reads ENHRY; CDR2 reads SYGVKD. With V trimmed by 3 bases and J by 4 bases, 7 bases remained unmatched. The CDR3 region has the DNA TGTGCCATCAGTGACCGAGCCGACAGGGGAGAGACCCAGTACTTC. Protein: CAISDRADRGETQYF.

The V and J genes are TRBV20-1 and TRBJ2-7; 7 bases agree with TRBD1. J gave up 5 bases and V 2 bases, and 12 bases lay outside the gene matches. The CDR3 has 15 amino acids. Germline loops: CDR1 DFQATT, CDR2 SNEGSKA (reference sequence). The CDR3 reads CSARRTGREGDEQYF. The CDR3 DNA follows: TGCAGTGCTAGACGGACAGGCCGAGAAGGGGACGAGCAGTACTTC.

This chain connects TRBV20-1 to TRBJ2-7, with TRBD1 identical over 11 bases. Germline assignment: CDR1 DFQATT and CDR2 SNEGSKA (reference sequence). Trimming took 6 bases from V and 5 from J; bases not matched to a gene: 6. The CDR3 covers 13 residues. CDR3 loop: CSAFRDRGDEQYF. DNA of the CDR3: TGCAGTGCCTTCCGGGACAGGGGGGACGAGCAGTACTTC.

The chain employs TRBV10-3 and TRBJ2-7, with D perhaps TRBD2 (6 bases). Germline V lookup: CDR1 ENHRY, CDR2 SYGVKD. The V and J ends lost 10 bases and 0 bases respectively, with 16 bases between them. CDR3 size: 14 residues. The CDR3 bases are TGTGCCACCTTGCCGGGAGCTACCTCCTACGAGCAGTACTTC. Protein sequence: CATLPGATSYEQYF.

The chain has TRBV5-1 and TRBJ2-1; 10 bases line up with TRBD2. CDR3 length equals 16 residues. Germline CDR1 reads SGHRS; CDR2 reads YFSETQ. V lost 4 bases and J lost 1; bases outside the gene matches: 5. Here the CDR3 DNA reads TGCGCCAGCAGCGCCAGCGGGAGGGGGTCCTACAATGAGCAGTTCTTC. Translated: CASSASGRGSYNEQFF.

The chain links TRBV3-1 to TRBJ1-2, with TRBD1 identical over 9 bases. CDR1 and CDR2 (germline): LGHDT, YNNKEL (reference sequence). The CDR3 spans 15 residues. Trimming at V came to 4 bases and at J to 1 base, leaving 4 bases not matched to a gene. The CDR3 coding sequence is TGTGCCAGCAGCCCCGGGACAGGGATTAACTATGGCTACACCTTC. It yields the protein CASSPGTGINYGYTF.

The chain has TRBV7-9 and TRBJ2-7; TRBD2 is a possible D gene (5 bases). Trimming stripped 4 bases from V and 11 bases from J, with 18 bases between. The length of the CDR3 is 13 residues. CDR1 is SEHNR and CDR2 is FQNEAQ in the germline V gene (reference sequence). CDR3 amino acids: CASSSTSSGSEYF. CDR3 coding DNA: TGTGCCAGCAGCTCCACGTCGAGCGGTTCCGAGTACTTC.

The chain combines TRBV12-3 or TRBV12-4 with TRBJ2-7; no reliable D call. V was cut by 0 bases and J by 3 bases, with 9 bases left in between. This CDR3 region has 14 residues. The CDR3 DNA follows: TGTGCCAGCAGTTTAGCGCGACTGAACTACGAGCAGTACTTC. Protein sequence: CASSLARLNYEQYF.

This clonotype was seen many times. The V call is TRBV29-1, the J call TRBJ1-1; 7 bases match TRBD1. The germline CDR1 and CDR2 sequences are SQVTM and ANQGSEA. The CDR3 runs to 13 residues. The V and J ends lost 6 bases and 0 bases, in that order; junction bases with no gene match: 4. This CDR3 reads CSVDGTVNTEAFF. The CDR3 nucleotides read TGCAGCGTAGACGGGACAGTGAACACTGAAGCTTTCTTT.

This clonotype occurred a few times. The V call is TRBV4-3, the J call TRBJ2-3, with 12 bases lining up with TRBD2. V shed 4 bases, J shed 2 bases, and the junction held 7 bases outside the gene matches. This CDR3 is 17 amino acids long. The V gene's germline CDR1 is LGHNA and CDR2 YSLEER. The DNA of the CDR3 is TGCGCCAGCAGCCCCCGGACTAGCGGGATTATCACAGATACGCAGTATTTT. As protein: CASSPRTSGIITDTQYF.

The chain recombines TRBV2 with TRBJ1-4; 8 nucleotides match TRBD1. The trim removed 6 bases at V and 8 bases at J, leaving 8 bases unmatched. This CDR3 is built from 14 residues. Per germline, CDR1 SNHLY and CDR2 FYNNEI. The CDR3 DNA is TGTGCCAGCAGCCACCCGGGACAGGACGAAAAACTGTTTTTT. Translation gives CASSHPGQDEKLFF.

This clonotype came up a few times. This rearrangement joins TRBV5-1 to TRBJ2-1; TRBD2 agrees at 10 bases. The CDR3 runs to 14 residues. Per germline, CDR1 SGHRS and CDR2 YFSETQ. V lost 7 bases to trimming and J lost 7 bases; unmatched junction nucleotides: 8. CDR3 region: CASGQRGGKNEQFF. CDR3 coding DNA: TGCGCCAGCGGTCAGCGGGGGGGCAAAAATGAGCAGTTCTTC.

This chain links TRBV7-9 with TRBJ1-2, with D possibly TRBD1 on 6 matching bases. Trimming removed 4 bases at V and 6 bases at J, with 18 bases between. The CDR3 has 15 amino acids. Germline V gene data show CDR1 as SEHNR and CDR2 as FQNEAQ (reference sequence). The CDR3 sequence: CASSSWTVLGNGYTF. As DNA, the CDR3 is TGTGCCAGCAGCTCCTGGACAGTCCTTGGCAATGGCTACACCTTC.

The chain employs TRBV28 and TRBJ2-1; 9 bases match TRBD2. V shed 8 bases and J 4 bases; nucleotides not matched to a gene: 6. Germline-derived CDR1 and CDR2 are MDHEN and SYDVKM. This CDR3 comprises 14 residues. The CDR3: CASEGSGSYNEQFF. CDR3 bases: TGTGCCAGCGAAGGTAGCGGGAGTTACAATGAGCAGTTCTTC.

The gene calls are TRBV20-1 and TRBJ2-3, with D maybe TRBD2 (7 bases). Per germline, CDR1 DFQATT and CDR2 SNEGSKA (reference sequence). The CDR3 runs to 13 residues. The V end lost 4 bases, the J end lost 4 bases, and 12 bases lay between the germline ends. The CDR3 nucleotides read TGCAGTGCTAAGGCGGGGGCTCCAGATACGCAGTATTTT. Residues: CSAKAGAPDTQYF.

The V and J genes are TRBV12-3 or TRBV12-4 and TRBJ2-5; a possible D gene is TRBD1 (6 bases). CDR3 length: 16 residues. V lost 4 bases and J 4 bases, leaving 19 bases between the germline ends. In DNA form, the CDR3 reads TGTGCCAGCAGTTCCAATTCAGGGGATTCAAGAGAGACCCAGTACTTC. Protein sequence: CASSSNSGDSRETQYF.

The chain has TRBV11-3 and TRBJ2-7; 15 positions agree with TRBD2. Germline CDR1 is SGHNT and CDR2 is YENEEA. The CDR3 is made up of 17 amino acids. V was pared by 5 bases and J by 3 bases, with 8 bases of the junction left unmatched. CDR3 in amino acids: CASSARGLAGGSYEQYF. Written as DNA, the CDR3 is TGTGCCAGCAGCGCAAGGGGACTAGCGGGAGGAAGCTACGAGCAGTACTTC.

The CDR3 region has the DNA TGTGCCAGCAGCGTACATAGCGGGGAGAGCACAGATACGCAGTATTTT. It specifies CASSVHSGESTDTQYF. The V and J genes are TRBV9 and TRBJ2-3; TRBD2 aligns across 8 bases. The germline V gene encodes CDR1 SGDLS and CDR2 YYNGEE. The CDR3 length is 16 residues. J gave up 0 bases and V 1 base, and 4 bases lay outside the gene matches.

This rearrangement joins TRBV5-1 to TRBJ2-1; TRBD1 is a possible D gene (5 bases). The germline V gene has CDR1 SGHRS and CDR2 YFSETQ. CDR3 length: 16 amino acids. V lost 0 bases, J lost 4 bases, and 14 bases lay in between. CDR3 nucleotides: TGCGCCAGCAGCTTGGACCTTTCGACAGCTTACAATGAGCAGTTCTTC. Translation: CASSLDLSTAYNEQFF.